The 31 T cell receptor beta chains in this list originate from one sample, sequenced in a study of blood T cells in healthy people across ages. Primed by a sample-barcoded 5' primer and a J-beta primer mix, a second PCR proceeded for about 7 to 11 cycles. TCRdb fed the 5' RACE reads into MiXCR, producing one record per CDR3 protein. Here the sample spans hundreds of thousands of distinct CDR3 sequences, approximately 25% being singletons. These data were also filed under a second study, of T cells of mothers and their children.

The sample consisted of blood. The receptors shown here come from a boy aged 5-17 years in good health.

This chain connects TRBV5-1 to TRBJ1-5; 11 positions agree with TRBD1. CDR3 size: 15 residues. J lost 5 bases, V lost 4 bases, and 5 bases had no gene match. CDR1 and CDR2 (germline): SGHRS, YFSETQ. The DNA of the CDR3 is TGCGCCAGCAGCGCAGGGACAGGGGGGTATCAGCCCCAGCATTTT. Encoded protein: CASSAGTGGYQPQHF.

This clonotype has a handful of counts. V usage is TRBV11-1 and J usage is TRBJ2-2; 11 bases are shared with TRBD2. The CDR3 has 16 amino acids. V was clipped by 5 bases and J by 2 bases; unmatched bases: 4. From germline, CDR1 is SGHAT and CDR2 FQDESV (reference sequence). The CDR3 nucleotides read TGTGCCAGCAGCCCGGGACTAGCGGCCAACACCGGGGAGCTGTTTTTT. Its translation: CASSPGLAANTGELFF.

The rearrangement joins TRBV6-5 to TRBJ2-5, with 7 bases that match TRBD1. CDR3 length equals 15 residues. The germline gives CDR1 MNHEY, CDR2 SVGAGI. After removal of 4 bases from V and 3 bases from J, the junction contained 8 bases not matched to a gene. This chain's CDR3 is CASSSTGLLEETQYF. The CDR3 region has the DNA TGTGCCAGCAGTTCGACAGGGCTGTTGGAAGAGACCCAGTACTTC.

The rearrangement joins TRBV20-1 to TRBJ2-7; either TRBD1 or TRBD2 may supply D (7 bases each). The CDR3 loop spans 14 amino acids. V was shortened by 5 bases and J by 6 bases, with 20 bases between the two germline ends. The germline gives CDR1 DFQATT, CDR2 SNEGSKA (reference sequence). The CDR3 reads CSAPLQGRASEQYF. The CDR3, as DNA: TGCAGTGCTCCCCTACAGGGGAGGGCCAGCGAGCAGTACTTC.

V usage is TRBV6-1 and J usage is TRBJ1-5; 12 bases match TRBD1. The germline CDR1 and CDR2 sequences are MNHNS and SASEGT. The length of the CDR3 is 17 residues. V lost 6 bases, J lost 5 bases, and 11 bases stayed unmatched. The DNA of the CDR3 is TGTGCCAGCAGCCAGGACCGGGACAGGGGGCAGGATCAGCCCCAGCATTTT. It is translated as CASSQDRDRGQDQPQHF.

The V call is TRBV6-6, the J call TRBJ1-2, with a possible D match to TRBD1 (5 bases). Germline V gene lookup returns CDR1 MNHNY and CDR2 SVGAGI (reference sequence). V gave up 10 bases and J gave up 3 bases, with 9 bases separating them. The CDR3 covers 11 residues. The CDR3 loop reads CATQGYYGYTF. The CDR3 bases are TGTGCCACCCAGGGCTACTATGGCTACACCTTC.

This clonotype was detected ten times or more. The chain has TRBV4-3 and TRBJ2-3; 13 nucleotides agree with TRBD2. The CDR3 runs 18 residues. Germline V CDR1 and CDR2: LGHNA, YSLEER. V lost 4 bases, J lost 0 bases, and 7 bases stayed unmatched. The DNA of the CDR3 is TGCGCCAGCAGCCCCAGACTAGCGGGAGGACCTAGCACAGATACGCAGTATTTT. It codes for CASSPRLAGGPSTDTQYF.

The chain is built from TRBV6-5 and TRBJ1-5, with D perhaps TRBD1 (6 bases). Trimming left V 8 bases short and J 0 bases short, with 14 bases between. Germline V gives CDR1 MNHEY, CDR2 SVGAGI. The CDR3 consists of 15 residues. The CDR3: CASGSAGDSNQPQHF. In DNA, the CDR3 is TGTGCCAGCGGTTCCGCAGGGGATAGCAATCAGCCCCAGCATTTT.

The chain combines TRBV12-3 or TRBV12-4 with TRBJ1-1, with D uncertain. This CDR3 has 14 residues. The V and J ends lost 3 bases and 4 bases respectively, with 12 bases between them. The CDR3 sequence: CASSFWNRGTEAFF. CDR3 nucleotide sequence: TGTGCCAGCAGTTTTTGGAATCGGGGCACTGAAGCTTTCTTT.

This clonotype has a handful of counts. This may be a read error, as it is one base from a much larger clone. This sequence joins TRBV2 and TRBJ2-3; D is ambiguous. Deletions cut 3 bases from V and 0 bases from J, with 1 base between. Looked up from germline, CDR1 is SNHLY and CDR2 is FYNNEI. The CDR3 runs 12 residues. The CDR3 region is CASSDSTDTQYF. Written as DNA, the CDR3 is TGTGCCAGCAGTGATAGCACAGATACGCAGTATTTT.

In regard to this clonotype: With a much larger clone just one base away, this may be a read error. The chain has TRBV25-1 and TRBJ2-5, with 7 bases aligning to TRBD2. The last part of the DNA fits TRBJ2-1 better; the J call may be wrong. CDR1 and CDR2 from the germline V gene are MGHDK and SYGVNS. This CDR3 is built from 21 residues. Here the CDR3 DNA reads TGTGCCAGCAGCTCCCCCTCCGGGGCCGGACTAGTGGGAGGGCTGTCCAATGAGCAGTTCTTC. Its protein is CASSSPSGAGLVGGLSNEQFF.

Ten or more counts support this clonotype. The chain employs TRBV3-1 and TRBJ2-5, with TRBD2 identical over 7 bases. The CDR3 runs 13 residues. V shed 4 bases and J 3 bases; nucleotides not matched to a gene: 2. The germline CDR1 and CDR2 sequences are LGHDT and YNNKEL (reference sequence). The CDR3: CASSRTREETQYF. The DNA of the CDR3 is TGTGCCAGCAGCCGGACTAGGGAAGAGACCCAGTACTTC.

The chain employs TRBV6-1 and TRBJ1-6; 7 positions match TRBD1. Losses at the gene ends were 7 bases for V and 11 bases for J; bases not matched to a gene: 8. Germline-derived CDR1 and CDR2 are MNHNS and SASEGT. This CDR3 has 13 amino acids. CDR3 loop: CASTGTEATPLHF. The CDR3 DNA sequence: TGTGCCAGCACCGGGACAGAGGCCACACCCCTCCACTTT.

The rearrangement links TRBV12-5 to TRBJ2-5; D is perhaps TRBD1 (5 bases). The V end lost 7 bases, the J end lost 4 bases, and 22 bases lay between the germline ends. The CDR3 loop spans 16 amino acids. The V gene's germline CDR1 is LGHNT and CDR2 FRNRAP. The DNA for the CDR3 is TGTGCTAGTGCCCTCCGGCAGGGAACCCCCCGAGAGACCCAGTACTTC. Protein: CASALRQGTPRETQYF.

In this sample, this clonotype turned up a few times. The CDR3 DNA reads TGTGCCAGCAGCCAGAGGGGTCCGGGACGGATAAGCTCTGGGGCCAACGTCCTGACTTTC. Translated, it gives CASSQRGPGRISSGANVLTF. The chain recombines TRBV3-1 with TRBJ2-6; perhaps D is TRBD1 or TRBD2 (5 bases each). The V end was cut by 3 bases, the J end by 0 bases, with 21 bases between. Germline lookup yields CDR1 LGHDT and CDR2 YNNKEL (reference sequence). CDR3 length: 20 amino acids.

Concerning this clonotype itself: The junction does not match germline at one end; this may be a read error. J is TRBJ2-5 and V is TRBV6-7; 7 nucleotides line up with TRBD2. The assigned J gene may be wrong: the sequence end matches TRBJ2-1 better. TRBV6-7 is designated an ORF whose function remains uncertain. This CDR3 region has 15 residues. The CDR3: CASSYWGLSDDDQFF. In DNA form, the CDR3 reads TGTGCCAGCAGTTACTGGGGACTATCGGACGATGACCAGTTCTTC.

This clonotype showed up just a few times. The chain joins TRBV24-1 to TRBJ1-2; 7 nucleotides align to TRBD1. The CDR3 is made up of 14 amino acids. V lost 1 base and J lost 5; bases outside the gene matches: 3. Per germline, CDR1 KGHDR and CDR2 SFDVKD. In DNA form, the CDR3 reads TGTGCCACCAGTGATTTCGACAGGGAGTATGGCTACACCTTC. Amino acids: CATSDFDREYGYTF.

As to this clonotype: The germline gene is not matched at one end of the junction; a read error may be the cause. The chain combines TRBV7-9 with TRBJ1-6; D call uncertain. Germline CDR1 and CDR2: SEHNR and FQNEAQ (reference sequence). The CDR3 covers 15 residues. The CDR3 DNA follows: TGTGTCAGCAGCTCTTTTTATGGGCCTAATTCACCCCTCCACTTT. Translating it yields CVSSSFYGPNSPLHF.

V is TRBV7-3 and J is TRBJ2-5, with D perhaps TRBD2 (6 bases). The CDR3 spans 12 residues. V was trimmed by 3 bases and J by 9 bases, leaving 11 bases between them. Germline CDR1 and CDR2: SGHTA and FQGTGA. The CDR3 DNA follows: TGTGCCAGCAGCTTTCCTGGAGGGGCCCAGTACTTC. This codes for CASSFPGGAQYF.

The chain has TRBV5-1 and TRBJ1-6, with D maybe TRBD1 (5 bases). The germline V gene encodes CDR1 SGHRS and CDR2 YFSETQ. Deletions cut 3 bases from V and 6 bases from J, with 13 bases between. CDR3 length: 15 residues. CDR3 coding DNA: TGCGCCAGCAGCTCCTCTCCGGGACTTAATTCACCCCTCCACTTT. It codes for CASSSSPGLNSPLHF.

The rearrangement uses TRBV11-2 and TRBJ2-5; the D call may be TRBD1 or TRBD2 (5 bases each). The CDR3 runs 14 residues. Germline CDR1 and CDR2: SGHAT and FQNNGV. V was pared by 3 bases and J by 6 bases, with 14 bases between. The CDR3: CASSLMSGGKTQYF. In nucleotides, the CDR3 is TGTGCCAGCAGCTTGATGTCTGGGGGAAAGACCCAGTACTTC. Using reference TRBV11-2 and TRBJ2-5 for the parts outside the CDR3, the full variable domain is EAGVAQSPRYKIIEKRQSVAFWCNPISGHATLYWYQQILGQGPKLLIQFQNNGVVDDSQLPKDRFSAERLKGVDSTLKIQPAKLEDSAVYLCASSLMSGGKTQYFGPGTRLLVL.

This clonotype was counted only a few times. The J gene is TRBJ1-3, the V gene TRBV28; the D gene is possibly TRBD1 (6 bases). Germline V gene lookup returns CDR1 MDHEN and CDR2 SYDVKM. V was trimmed by 2 bases and J by 3 bases, leaving 20 bases between them. This CDR3 contains 18 residues. CDR3 in DNA: TGTGCCAGCAGTTTACCGACCGGTCTCCAGGGGTTTGGAAACACCATATATTTT. Its translation: CASSLPTGLQGFGNTIYF.

The table lists this clonotype with a few counts. The chain employs TRBV12-5 and TRBJ2-4, with no clear D. From germline, CDR1 is LGHNT and CDR2 FRNRAP. V dropped 2 bases and J dropped 0 bases, with 2 bases sitting between them. This CDR3 is built from 13 residues. Here the CDR3 DNA reads TGTGCTAGTGGTTTGTTAGCCAAAAACATTCAGTACTTC. Its translation: CASGLLAKNIQYF.

The chain couples TRBV2 to TRBJ1-4; D unresolved. Trimming shortened V by 6 bases and J by 8 bases, and 19 bases separated the two germline ends. The length of the CDR3 is 15 residues. The V gene's germline CDR1 is SNHLY and CDR2 FYNNEI. CDR3 residues: CASRPGGGAREKLFF. In DNA form, the CDR3 reads TGTGCCAGCAGGCCCGGAGGAGGCGCGAGGGAAAAACTGTTTTTT.

This sequence joins TRBV7-9 and TRBJ2-7; weak D call: TRBD2 (6 bases). The V gene lost 2 bases and the J gene lost 3 bases, with 14 bases spanning the gap. The CDR3 has 15 residues. Germline loops: CDR1 SEHNR, CDR2 FQNEAQ (reference sequence). The CDR3, as DNA: TGTGCCAGCAGCTTATCCCCCGGGAGTTTCTACGAGCAGTACTTC. The encoded protein is CASSLSPGSFYEQYF.

The V and J genes are TRBV6-6 and TRBJ2-1, with 8 positions matching TRBD2. The DNA matches TRBJ2-5 better at its end, which makes the J call doubtful. CDR1 MNHNY and CDR2 SVGAGI come from the germline V gene (reference sequence). The CDR3 runs to 13 residues. CDR3 region: CASREGTRETQYF. The CDR3 DNA reads as TGTGCCAGCAGAGAGGGGACTAGGGAGACCCAGTACTTC.

This clonotype showed up just once. The chain combines TRBV7-9 with TRBJ2-3; TRBD2 matches 15 bases. V was pared by 6 bases and J by 5 bases, with 21 bases of the junction left unmatched. The CDR3 spans 21 residues. The germline V gene has CDR1 SEHNR and CDR2 FQNEAQ (reference sequence). This chain's CDR3 is CASSQFGGGTSGRLNGDTQYF. CDR3 nucleotide sequence: TGTGCCAGCAGTCAGTTTGGTGGCGGGACTAGCGGGAGGTTGAATGGAGATACGCAGTATTTT.

This rearrangement joins TRBV6-6 to TRBJ2-1, with 16 nucleotides matching TRBD2. The V and J ends lost 0 bases and 2 bases, in that order; junction bases with no gene match: 1. This CDR3 spans 18 amino acids. Germline V lookup: CDR1 MNHNY, CDR2 SVGAGI (reference sequence). The CDR3 loop reads CASSYSGLAGGTYNEQFF. The CDR3, as DNA: TGTGCCAGCAGTTACTCGGGACTAGCGGGGGGGACCTACAATGAGCAGTTCTTC.

The chain uses TRBV4-3 and TRBJ2-3; D gene unclear. Germline V gene sequence: CDR1 LGHNA, CDR2 YSLEER. The V and J ends lost 0 bases and 6 bases respectively, with 13 bases between them. CDR3 size: 15 residues. CDR3 sequence (DNA): TGCGCCAGCAGCCAAGACGGCTTAGGTCGCGATACGCAGTATTTT. Its protein is CASSQDGLGRDTQYF.

This clonotype was seen only a few times. This chain connects TRBV6-1 to TRBJ2-5; D possibly corresponds to TRBD1 (6 bases). The DNA matches TRBJ2-7 better at its end, which makes the J call doubtful. Germline CDR1 is MNHNS and CDR2 is SASEGT. This CDR3 comprises 13 residues. CDR3: CASRWTAPYEQYF. The CDR3 nucleotides read TGTGCCAGCAGGTGGACAGCCCCCTACGAGCAGTACTTC.

The sample holds a few counts of this clonotype. V and J are TRBV18 and TRBJ1-5; 11 nucleotides match TRBD1. This CDR3 has 16 residues. Germline assignment: CDR1 KGHSH and CDR2 LQKENI. Trimming removed 2 bases from V and 2 bases from J; junction bases left unmatched: 2. The DNA of the CDR3 is TGTGCCAGCTCACCATTGGGACAGGGGGGCAATCAGCCCCAGCATTTT. It codes for CASSPLGQGGNQPQHF.